This is a list of T cell receptor beta chains from one sample in a study of shared clonotypes between healthy human individuals. Some clones are missing from TCRdb's copy, which holds only in-frame ones; the method was immunoSEQ multiplex PCR. The data show about 380,000 clones, with approximately 96% seen just once and around 0.29% held by the top ten. Sequenced input: memory CD8+ T cells sorted from blood. These receptors all stem from a young man in good health. The CDR3 runs from the conserved cysteine through the conserved F or W. A D gene is named only where the DNA matches it firmly. Clone size is stated in some rows and not others, as once, few, many or a class when expanded.

TRBJ2-4 TRBV9 NA NA TGTGCCAGCAGCGTAGGACTAGCCAAAAACATTCAGTACTTC CASSVGLAKNIQYF
TRBJ2-3 TRBV10-2 TRBD2 once TGCGCCAGCAGTGAGTTAGCGGGAGTAAGAGATACGCAGTATTTT CASSELAGVRDTQYF
TRBJ2-1 TRBV1 NA NA TGCACCAGCACCCACCAGGGAAAACTATCCTACAATGAGCAGTTCTTC CTSTHQGKLSYNEQFF
TRBJ2-1 TRBV4-2 TRBD2 NA TGTGCCAGCAGCCAAGAGTGGGCGGGAGGACATGAGCAGTTCTTC CASSQEWAGGHEQFF
TRBJ1-2 TRBV28 TRBD1 NA TGTGCCAGCCGGAGGACAGGGGTTTCCTATGGCTACACCTTC CASRRTGVSYGYTF
TRBJ1-1 TRBV10-3 NA NA TGTGCCATCAGTGGTGGCACTGAAGCTTTCTTT CAISGGTEAFF
TRBJ1-3 TRBV28 TRBD1 NA TGTGCCAGCAGCGTGACAGGGGGAGGAAACACCATATATTTT CASSVTGGGNTIYF
TRBJ2-1 TRBV28 NA NA TGTGCCAGCAGTTTCGGAGCGGACACTCTAAGGGTAGCGCATGAGCAGTTCTTC CASSFGADTLRVAHEQFF
TRBJ2-7 TRBV6-1 TRBD1 once TGTGCCAGCAGTGAAGCCCCGGGACAGGGCCCCTACGAGCAGTACTTC CASSEAPGQGPYEQYF
TRBJ2-6 TRBV7-4 NA NA TGTGCCAGCAGCTTTTCTTGTAGCTCACAAAGTCGGGCCAACGTCCTGACTTTC CASSFSCSSQSRANVLTF
TRBJ1-1 TRBV20-1 NA NA TGCAGTGCCGCTGGGGGGTTTGAAGCTTTCTTT CSAAGGFEAFF
TRBJ1-1 TRBV14 NA NA TGTGCCAGCAGCCAAGGGTGGAGGACTGAAGCTTTCTTT CASSQGWRTEAFF
TRBJ1-2 TRBV18 NA once TGTGCCAGCTCACCTGGGTACAACTATGGCTACACCTTC CASSPGYNYGYTF
TRBJ1-4 TRBV6-5 TRBD1 once TGTGCCAGCAGTTACATAGACAGGGTTGGTGAAAAACTGTTTTTT CASSYIDRVGEKLFF
TRBJ2-7 TRBV11-2 NA NA TGTGCCAGCAGCTTAGCTGGGACGGAGACCTACGAGCAGTACTTC CASSLAGTETYEQYF
TRBJ2-7 TRBV7-9 TRBD2 NA TGTGCCAGCAGCTTAGGGGGACTAGCGAGCTACGAGCAGTACTTC CASSLGGLASYEQYF
TRBJ2-7 TRBV5-1 TRBD2 NA TGCGCCAGCAGCCACCCAACTAGCGGGAAGTACGAGCAGTACTTC CASSHPTSGKYEQYF
TRBJ2-7 TRBV10-3 TRBD1 NA TGTGCCATCAGTGGCCTAAGGGGACAGGGCTTCTACGAGCAGTACTTC CAISGLRGQGFYEQYF
TRBJ2-1 TRBV6-5 TRBD2 NA TGTGCCAGCAGTTTCGGGACTAGCGGAGGTGAGCAGTTCTTC CASSFGTSGGEQFF
TRBJ1-6 TRBV6-5 NA once TGTGCCAGCAGTTACGTGGGGGGGAGGAATTCACCCCTCCACTTT CASSYVGGRNSPLHF
TRBJ2-7 TRBV5-4 TRBD1 NA TGTGCCAGCAGCTTCACGGACAGGGCCTACGAGCAGTACTTC CASSFTDRAYEQYF
TRBJ2-7 TRBV5-1 NA NA TGCGCCAGCAGGAGACTAGTATCTACCTACGAGCAGTACTTC CASRRLVSTYEQYF
TRBJ2-1 TRBV6-5 TRBD2 NA TGTGCCAGCAGTTACACGGGAGGTACCTACAATGAGCAGTTCTTC CASSYTGGTYNEQFF
TRBJ1-2 TRBV7-9 TRBD1 NA TGTGCCAGCAGCTTAGGCGCAGGGGGAGAGTATGGCTACACCTTC CASSLGAGGEYGYTF
TRBJ1-5 TRBV5-1 NA NA TGCGCCAGCAAGGGAGGCAATCAGCCCCAGCATTTT CASKGGNQPQHF
TRBJ1-5 TRBV28 TRBD1 NA TGTGCCAGCAGCAAAAAGGGGGCGGGCAATCAGCCCCAGCATTTT CASSKKGAGNQPQHF
TRBJ1-1 TRBV7-9 TRBD1 NA TGTGCCAGCAGCACCCGACAGGGGAGCACTGAAGCTTTCTTT CASSTRQGSTEAFF
TRBJ2-7 TRBV7-9 TRBD1 NA TGTGCCAGCAGCCCAAGGGCAGGGGGCCCATCCTACGAGCAGTACTTC CASSPRAGGPSYEQYF
TRBJ2-7 TRBV5-1 NA NA TGCGCCAGCAGCTACACCAGGGTGGGGTACGAGCAGTACTTC CASSYTRVGYEQYF
TRBJ2-7 TRBV7-9 TRBD1 NA TGTGCCAGCAGCTTCTGGGCAGGGGGTCGCGACGAGCAGTACTTC CASSFWAGGRDEQYF
TRBJ2-3 TRBV7-3 NA NA TGTGCCAGCAGCTTCAGGGGTCCCACAGATACGCAGTATTTT CASSFRGPTDTQYF